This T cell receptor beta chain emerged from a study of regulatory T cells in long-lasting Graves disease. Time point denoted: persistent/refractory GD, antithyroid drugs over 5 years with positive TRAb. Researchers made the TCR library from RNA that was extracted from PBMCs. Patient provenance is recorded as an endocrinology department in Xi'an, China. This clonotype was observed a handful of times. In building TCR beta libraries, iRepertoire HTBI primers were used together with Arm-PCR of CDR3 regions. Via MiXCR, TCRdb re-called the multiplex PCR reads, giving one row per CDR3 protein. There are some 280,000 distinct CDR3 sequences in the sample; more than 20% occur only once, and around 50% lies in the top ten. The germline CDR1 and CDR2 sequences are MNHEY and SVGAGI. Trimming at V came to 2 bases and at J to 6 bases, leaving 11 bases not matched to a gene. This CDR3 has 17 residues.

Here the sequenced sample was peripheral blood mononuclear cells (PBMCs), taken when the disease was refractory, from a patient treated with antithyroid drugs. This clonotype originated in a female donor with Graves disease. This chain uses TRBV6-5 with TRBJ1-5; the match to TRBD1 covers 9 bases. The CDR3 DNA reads TGTGCCAGCAGTTACCTTCGGACGGGACAGGGTGGTCAGCCCCAGCATTTT. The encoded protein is CASSYLRTGQGGQPQHF.